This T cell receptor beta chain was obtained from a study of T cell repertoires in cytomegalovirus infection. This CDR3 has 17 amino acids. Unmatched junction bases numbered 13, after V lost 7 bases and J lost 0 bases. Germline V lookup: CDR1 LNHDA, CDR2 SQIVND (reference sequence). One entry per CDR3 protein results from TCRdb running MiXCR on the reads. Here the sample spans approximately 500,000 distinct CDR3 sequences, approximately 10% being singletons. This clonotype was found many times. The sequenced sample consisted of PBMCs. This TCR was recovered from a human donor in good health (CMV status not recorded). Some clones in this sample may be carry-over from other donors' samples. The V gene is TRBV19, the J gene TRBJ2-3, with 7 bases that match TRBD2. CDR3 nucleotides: TGTGCCAGTACCCCCGGACTAGACTATGAGAGCACAGATACGCAGTATTTT. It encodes CASTPGLDYESTDTQYF.